This T cell receptor beta chain came from a study of beta chain features in type 1 diabetes. Study information: The patient and healthy donor groups were comparable for age, gender and cell yields.

General observations from the study: TCRB CDR3 length was moderately but significantly reduced in all four CD4+ subsets of Type 1 diabetes patients.

The sequenced template was cDNA made from the entire isolated RNA. Method: immunoSEQ multiplex PCR; TCRdb's copy keeps in-frame clones and lacks some. This table holds 200,000 to 300,000 clones, just over 20% found once. V gave up 4 bases and J gave up 10 bases; unmatched junction bases: 9. This CDR3 comprises 15 residues. Germline V lookup: CDR1 LGHNA, CDR2 YSLEER. On this clone itself: What it binds is unknown.

Sample: naive CD4+ T cells from blood. This chain joins TRBV4-3 and TRBJ2-1; 11 nucleotides align to TRBD2. The sequence was collected from a woman aged 40 to 50 with type 1 diabetes. DNA of the CDR3: TGCGCCAGCAGCCCTAGCGGGGGGATTCGAGGCGAGCAGTTCTTC. It codes for CASSPSGGIRGEQFF.